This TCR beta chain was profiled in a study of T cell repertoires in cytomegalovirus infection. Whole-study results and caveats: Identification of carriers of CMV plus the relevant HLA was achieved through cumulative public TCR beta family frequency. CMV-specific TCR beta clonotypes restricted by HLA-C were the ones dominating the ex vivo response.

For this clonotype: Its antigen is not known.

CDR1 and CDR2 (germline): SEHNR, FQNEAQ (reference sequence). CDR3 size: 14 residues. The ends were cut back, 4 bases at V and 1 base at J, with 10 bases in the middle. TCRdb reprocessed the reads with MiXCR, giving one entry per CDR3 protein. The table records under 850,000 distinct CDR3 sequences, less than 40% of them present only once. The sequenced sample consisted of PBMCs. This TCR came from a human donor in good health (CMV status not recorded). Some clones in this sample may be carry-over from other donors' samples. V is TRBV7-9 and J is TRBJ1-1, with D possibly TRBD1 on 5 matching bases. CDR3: CASSSGGRNTEAFF. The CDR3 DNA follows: TGTGCCAGCAGCTCCGGGGGGAGGAACACTGAAGCTTTCTTT.